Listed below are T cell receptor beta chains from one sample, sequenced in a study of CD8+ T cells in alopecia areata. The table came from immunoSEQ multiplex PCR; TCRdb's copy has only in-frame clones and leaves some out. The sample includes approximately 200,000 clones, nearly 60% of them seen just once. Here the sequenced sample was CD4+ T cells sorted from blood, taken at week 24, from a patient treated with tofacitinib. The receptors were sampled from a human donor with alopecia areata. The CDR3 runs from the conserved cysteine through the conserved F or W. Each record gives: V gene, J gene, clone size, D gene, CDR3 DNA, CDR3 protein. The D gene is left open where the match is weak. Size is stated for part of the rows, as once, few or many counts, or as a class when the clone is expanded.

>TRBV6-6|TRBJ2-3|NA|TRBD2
TGTGCCAGCAGCCACGGGGGGAGCACAGATACGCAGTATTTT
CASSHGGSTDTQYF
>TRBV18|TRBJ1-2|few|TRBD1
TGTGCCAGCTCACCGGGACAGGAGGGGCCCAATGGCTACACCTTC
CASSPGQEGPNGYTF
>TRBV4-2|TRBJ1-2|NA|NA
TGTGCCAGCAGCCAAGTCCTCAATGGGGCCTCGAACTATGGCTACACCTTC
CASSQVLNGASNYGYTF
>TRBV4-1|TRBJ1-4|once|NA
TGCGCCAGCAGCCAAGGAGGGGGGAGCAGGGAACGTGAAAAACTGTTTTTT
CASSQGGGSREREKLFF
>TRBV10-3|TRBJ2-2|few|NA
TGTGCCATCAGTGAGTGGGGGGACACCGGGGAGCTGTTTTTT
CAISEWGDTGELFF
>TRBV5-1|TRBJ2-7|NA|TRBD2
TGCGCCAGCAGCTCAACTAGCGGGAGTTACGAGCAGTACTTC
CASSSTSGSYEQYF
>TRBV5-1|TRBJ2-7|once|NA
TGCGCCAGCAGCTTGGCCCAAATCCCCTACGAGCAGTACTTC
CASSLAQIPYEQYF
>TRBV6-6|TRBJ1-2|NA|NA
TGTGCCGCGGGGTTAGGGAACTATGGCTACACCTTC
CAAGLGNYGYTF
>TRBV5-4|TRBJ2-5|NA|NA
TGTGCCAGCAGCTTGGCTAGCCTAGAGACCCAGTACTTC
CASSLASLETQYF
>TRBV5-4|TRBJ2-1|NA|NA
TGTGCCAGCAGGGGGAGGCGGGATGAGCAGTTCTTC
CASRGRRDEQFF
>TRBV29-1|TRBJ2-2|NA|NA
TGCAGCGTCAGGATGGCAGTTAACACCGGGGAGCTGTTTTTT
CSVRMAVNTGELFF
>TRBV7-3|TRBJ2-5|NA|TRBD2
TGTGCCAGCAGCTCGGGGGGTCAGGAGACCCAGTACTTC
CASSSGGQETQYF
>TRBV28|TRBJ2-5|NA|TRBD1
TGTGCCAGCAGTCGGGACAGGGGATCAGAGACCCAGTACTTC
CASSRDRGSETQYF
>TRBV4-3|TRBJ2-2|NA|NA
TGCGCCAGCAGCCAAGATAGAGACCGGGAGCTGTTTTTT
CASSQDRDRELFF
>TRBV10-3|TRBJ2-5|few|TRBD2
TGTGCCATCAGTGGGGATAGCGGGGGTAGAGAGACCCAGTACTTC
CAISGDSGGRETQYF
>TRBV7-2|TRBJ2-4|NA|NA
TGTGCCAGCAGCTCCGCGTACGGGGTGGGTGGGGCCAAAAACATTCAGTACTTC
CASSSAYGVGGAKNIQYF
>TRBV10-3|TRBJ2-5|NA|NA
TGTGCCATCAGTGACAGGGAAGAGACCCAGTACTTC
CAISDREETQYF
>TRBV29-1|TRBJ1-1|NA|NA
TGCAGCGTTGTTTTAACCCCCTACACTGAAGCTTTCTTT
CSVVLTPYTEAFF
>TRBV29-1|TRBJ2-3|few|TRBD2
TGCAGCGTTGAACTAGGACTAGCGGGAGCGGGTACGCAGTATTTT
CSVELGLAGAGTQYF
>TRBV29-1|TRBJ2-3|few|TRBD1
TGCAGCGTTGAACCCCCCGCCGGGACAGGGGGAGATACGCAGTATTTT
CSVEPPAGTGGDTQYF
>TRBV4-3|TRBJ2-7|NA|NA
TGCGCCAGCAGCCGGGGCCCCGAGCAGTACTTC
CASSRGPEQYF
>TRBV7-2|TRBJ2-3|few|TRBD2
TGTGCCAGCAGCCAATTTAGCGGGAGGCTTACAGATACGCAGTATTTT
CASSQFSGRLTDTQYF
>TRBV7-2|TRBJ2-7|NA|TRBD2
TGTGCCAGCAGCCGACGAAGCGGGAGTCTCAACGAGCAGTACTTC
CASSRRSGSLNEQYF
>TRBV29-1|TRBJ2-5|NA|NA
TGCAGCGTTGACCCTACAGGGCAAGAGACCCAGTACTTC
CSVDPTGQETQYF
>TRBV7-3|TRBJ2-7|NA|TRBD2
TGTGCCAGCAGCCCTTGGCGGGAGTCACACGAGCAGTACTTC
CASSPWRESHEQYF
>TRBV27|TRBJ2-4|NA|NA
TGTGCCAGCAGTTTGAATCGGGGGCTGGGAAACATTCAGTACTTC
CASSLNRGLGNIQYF
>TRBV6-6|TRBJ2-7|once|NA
TGTGCCAGCAGTTCAAACATGGTCGAGCAGTACTTC
CASSSNMVEQYF
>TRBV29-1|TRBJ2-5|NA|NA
TGCAGCCATGGTCAGGTCAGAGAGACCCAGTACTTC
CSHGQVRETQYF
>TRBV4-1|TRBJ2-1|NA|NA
TGCGCCAGCAGCCAAGAGGCACGGATAACCTACAATGAGCAGTTCTTC
CASSQEARITYNEQFF
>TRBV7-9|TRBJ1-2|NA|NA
TGTGCCAGCAGCTTAGACCACTCCGGAGGCTACACCTTC
CASSLDHSGGYTF
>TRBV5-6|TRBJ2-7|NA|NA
TGTGCCAGCAGCTTCTACGGGGCGAGTTCCTACGAGCAGTACTTC
CASSFYGASSYEQYF
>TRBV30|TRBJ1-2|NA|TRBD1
TGTGCCTGGAACCGGGACAGGGGCGACTATGGCTACACCTTC
CAWNRDRGDYGYTF
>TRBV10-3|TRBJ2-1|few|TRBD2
TGTGCCATCAGCACCACTAGCGGGGATAGCTATGTGTTAAATGAGCAGTTCTTC
CAISTTSGDSYVLNEQFF
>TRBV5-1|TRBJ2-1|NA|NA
TGCGCCAGCAGCCCAAGGTCGATTAATGAGCAGTTCTTC
CASSPRSINEQFF
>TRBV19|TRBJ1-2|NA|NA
TGTGCCAGTTACAGGGATGGCCACTATGGCTACACCTTC
CASYRDGHYGYTF
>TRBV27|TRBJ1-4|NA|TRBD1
TGTGCCAGCAGTAAGGACAGGGGGGATGAAAAACTGTTTTTT
CASSKDRGDEKLFF
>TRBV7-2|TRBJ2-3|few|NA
TGTGCCAGCAGCTCACTCATAGAGGATACGCAGTATTTT
CASSSLIEDTQYF
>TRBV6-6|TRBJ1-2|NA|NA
TGTGCCAGCAGTCGGGGTGGGGGCTACACCTTC
CASSRGGGYTF
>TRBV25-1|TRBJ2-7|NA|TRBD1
TGTGCCAGCAGACCCTCCGGGCAGGGGGACTCCTACGAGCAGTACTTC
CASRPSGQGDSYEQYF
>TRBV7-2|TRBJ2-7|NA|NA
TGTGCCACAGAAGTCCTAACAGGGCGGAACGAGCAGTACTTC
CATEVLTGRNEQYF
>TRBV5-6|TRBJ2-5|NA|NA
TGTGCCAGCAGCTTGGCCGGTGACAGCGATCCACTAAGACAAGAGACCCAGTACTTC
CASSLAGDSDPLRQETQYF
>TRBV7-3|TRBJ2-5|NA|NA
TGTGCCAGCAGCTTTAGGGGCGGGTTACAAGAGACCCAGTACTTC
CASSFRGGLQETQYF
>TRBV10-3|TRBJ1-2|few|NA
TGTGCCACCCCGGGTAGCCGACCTTACTATGGCTACACCTTC
CATPGSRPYYGYTF
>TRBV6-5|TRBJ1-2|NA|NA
TGTGCCAGCAGCTACACACCTAGAGAGAACTATGGCTACACCTTC
CASSYTPRENYGYTF
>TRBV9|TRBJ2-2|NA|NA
TGTGCCAGCAGCGTTATGTACACCGGGGAGCTGTTTTTT
CASSVMYTGELFF
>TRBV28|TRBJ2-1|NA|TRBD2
TGTGCCAGCAGGGTAGGCGGGGGTGAGCAGTTCTTC
CASRVGGGEQFF
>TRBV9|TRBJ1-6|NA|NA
TGTGCCAGCAGCGTAGAAGGACAGACTTCACCCCTCCACTTT
CASSVEGQTSPLHF
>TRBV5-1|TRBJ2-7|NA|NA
TGCGCCAGCAGTCAGGAGAATTACGAGCAGTACTTC
CASSQENYEQYF
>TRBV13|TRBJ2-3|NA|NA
TGTGCCAGCAGCCGACCGAAGAGGGGCACAGATACGCAGTATTTT
CASSRPKRGTDTQYF
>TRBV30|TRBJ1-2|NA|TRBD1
TGTGCCTGGATGCCTGACAGGGTCTATGGCTACACCTTC
CAWMPDRVYGYTF
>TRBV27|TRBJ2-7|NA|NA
TGTGCCAGCAGTTTGGTCATGGACAGACTCTACGAGCAGTACTTC
CASSLVMDRLYEQYF
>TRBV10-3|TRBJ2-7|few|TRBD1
TGTGCCATCAAGGGGACAGACGAGCAGTACTTC
CAIKGTDEQYF
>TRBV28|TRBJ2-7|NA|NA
TGTGCCAGCAGTTTCCTCCGGACGGCGGTTTACGAGCAGTACTTC
CASSFLRTAVYEQYF
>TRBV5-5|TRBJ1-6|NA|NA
TGTGCCAGCACCCCAGGGCTGTCGGGCTCCTATAATTCACCCCTCCACTTT
CASTPGLSGSYNSPLHF
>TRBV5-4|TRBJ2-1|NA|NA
TGTGCCAGCAGCTTGGGTACGACAGTTCTAGGGAATGAGCAGTTCTTC
CASSLGTTVLGNEQFF
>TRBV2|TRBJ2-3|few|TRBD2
TGTGCCAGCAGTGACCAGCGGGGGTACACAGATACGCAGTATTTT
CASSDQRGYTDTQYF
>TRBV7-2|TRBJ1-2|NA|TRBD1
TGTGCCAGCAGCTCCGGGACAGGGGGCAATGGCTACACCTTC
CASSSGTGGNGYTF
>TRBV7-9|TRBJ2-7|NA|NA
TGTGCCAGCAGCTGGGCAGGCGCGGGCGAGCAGTACTTC
CASSWAGAGEQYF
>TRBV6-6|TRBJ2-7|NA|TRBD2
TGTGCCAGCAGTTTAGAGCGGGGGCTCTACGAGCAGTACTTC
CASSLERGLYEQYF
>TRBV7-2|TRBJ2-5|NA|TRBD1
TGTGCCAGCAGTCCGGACAGGGCCGGGGAGACCCAGTACTTC
CASSPDRAGETQYF